This TCR beta chain was sequenced for a study of blood T cells in healthy people across ages. With a J-beta primer mix and a sample-barcoded 5' primer, a second PCR ran about 6 to 11 cycles. TCRdb analysed the 5' RACE reads with MiXCR anew, one entry per CDR3 protein. The sample shows approximately 1.5 million distinct CDR3 sequences, approximately 43% of them seen only once. This clonotype occurred a few times. The antigen is undetermined. Notes on the study in general: With unsorted PBMCs, a conclusive comparison of naive versus antigen-experienced cells was not possible.

The sequenced material came from blood. The receptor was isolated from a woman aged 18-29 years in good health.

The CDR3 region has the DNA TGTGCCACCAAGGGGGAGGCCAACGTCCTGACTTTC. It yields the protein CATKGEANVLTF. This sequence joins TRBV25-1 and TRBJ2-6; possibly TRBD1 for D (6 bases). CDR1 MGHDK and CDR2 SYGVNS come from the germline V gene. Trimming stripped 10 bases from V and 6 bases from J, with 10 bases between. The CDR3 is made up of 12 amino acids.